These 20 T cell receptor beta chains were all obtained from the same sample, sequenced in a study of cytomegalovirus exposure and HLA in healthy donors. Researchers ran the PCR with 60 Vbeta and 13 Jbeta primers. Produced via immunoSEQ multiplex PCR; TCRdb's table is partial and in-frame only. The sample includes roughly 160,000 clones, approximately 70% of them seen just once. The sequenced sample consisted of PBMCs. The source of these receptors is a woman aged 18-29 years in good health and CMV-seropositive.

The chain combines TRBV20-1 with TRBJ1-1, with D unresolved. The CDR3 totals 11 residues. From germline, CDR1 is DFQATT and CDR2 SNEGSKA (reference sequence). Trimming shortened V by 7 bases and J by 6 bases, and 12 bases separated the two germline ends. The CDR3 sequence is CSVSDEAEAFF. The CDR3 nucleotides read TGCAGTGTCTCCGATGAGGCTGAAGCTTTCTTT.

As DNA, the CDR3 is TGTGCCAGCAGCCTCGGGAGGGGGACTAGGGGTGATACGCAGTATTTT. Its translation: CASSLGRGTRGDTQYF. This chain joins TRBV7-3 and TRBJ2-3; 8 bases agree with TRBD2. With V trimmed by 5 bases and J by 6 bases, 13 bases remained unmatched. Germline assignment: CDR1 SGHTA and CDR2 FQGTGA. The CDR3 contains 16 residues.

The chain couples TRBV4-3 to TRBJ1-1; a weak D match, TRBD1 (5 bases). V dropped 3 bases and J dropped 1 base, with 18 bases sitting between them. The CDR3 covers 17 residues. Germline V gene sequence: CDR1 LGHNA, CDR2 YSLEER. CDR3 protein: CASSQGPQGIGNTEAFF. The CDR3 DNA follows: TGCGCCAGCAGCCAGGGCCCCCAGGGTATCGGGAACACTGAAGCTTTCTTT.

The count of this clone is one. The gene calls are TRBV2 and TRBJ2-1, with 10 bases lining up with TRBD1. This CDR3 spans 15 amino acids. Germline trimming cut 6 bases from V and 4 bases from J; bases unmatched to any gene: 6. Germline CDR1 SNHLY, CDR2 FYNNEI. Written as DNA, the CDR3 is TGTGCCAGCAGGGCCGGGACAGGGGATTACAATGAGCAGTTCTTC. Its protein is CASRAGTGDYNEQFF.

The J gene is TRBJ1-2, the V gene TRBV2, with 11 bases lining up with TRBD1. Per the germline V gene, CDR1 is SNHLY and CDR2 is FYNNEI. The length of the CDR3 is 14 residues. J was trimmed by 8 bases and V by 4 bases; bases with no gene match: 6. CDR3 sequence (DNA): TGTGCCAGCAGTGGGACAGGGGGCCGCTACGGCTACACCTTC. Translated: CASSGTGGRYGYTF.

The rearrangement links TRBV4-1 to TRBJ1-3; the D is unclear. The CDR3 covers 15 residues. V was trimmed by 1 base and J by 0 bases, leaving 7 bases between them. Germline assignment: CDR1 MGHRA and CDR2 YSYEKL. The CDR3, as DNA: TGCGCCAGCAGCCAAGTAGTTCTCTCTGGAAACACCATATATTTT. Translating gives CASSQVVLSGNTIYF.

This clone has more than one count but fewer than ten. The V gene is TRBV19, the J gene TRBJ2-3, with 7 bases identical to TRBD2. The ends lost 3 bases at V and 2 bases at J; junction bases unmatched: 5. CDR3 size: 15 residues. Germline loops: CDR1 LNHDA, CDR2 SQIVND (reference sequence). The CDR3, as DNA: TGTGCCAGTAGTATGACTGCGGGGGTCACAGATACGCAGTATTTT. Translating gives CASSMTAGVTDTQYF.

This clone came up once. The chain employs TRBV5-1 and TRBJ2-7; 9 nucleotides align to TRBD2. J was trimmed by 0 bases and V by 0 bases; bases with no gene match: 4. This CDR3 is 16 amino acids long. Per the germline V gene, CDR1 is SGHRS and CDR2 is YFSETQ. This CDR3 is CASSLDLAGFSYEQYF. The CDR3 bases are TGCGCCAGCAGCTTGGACCTAGCGGGGTTCTCCTACGAGCAGTACTTC.

The chain has TRBV19 and TRBJ2-2; tentatively, D is TRBD1 (6 bases). V gave up 7 bases and J gave up 5 bases, with 11 bases separating them. Germline V gene data show CDR1 as LNHDA and CDR2 as SQIVND (reference sequence). The CDR3 runs 13 residues. CDR3 region: CASKQGETGELFF. CDR3 nucleotide sequence: TGTGCCAGTAAACAGGGAGAAACCGGGGAGCTGTTTTTT.

The rearrangement joins TRBV21-1 to TRBJ2-5; the D call in the table, TRBD2, was not verified against the DNA. The J call is doubtful: the DNA matches TRBJ2-7 better. TRBV21-1 is labeled a pseudogene. The CDR3 extends over 14 amino acids. CDR3 in amino acids: CASSARLLAYEQYF. In nucleotides, the CDR3 is TGTGCCAGCAGCGCGAGACTGCTAGCCTACGAGCAGTACTTC.

The chain uses TRBV6-5 and TRBJ1-6; D is uncertain. The CDR3 loop spans 13 amino acids. Germline lookup yields CDR1 MNHEY and CDR2 SVGAGI. V dropped 0 bases and J dropped 14 bases, with 11 bases sitting between them. CDR3 residues: CASSYSAVFSLHF. The DNA for the CDR3 is TGTGCCAGCAGTTACTCAGCGGTTTTTTCCCTCCACTTT.

This chain links TRBV6-5 with TRBJ2-5; 10 bases map to TRBD2. This CDR3 contains 15 residues. With V trimmed by 5 bases and J by 5 bases, 8 bases remained unmatched. Germline values: CDR1 MNHEY, CDR2 SVGAGI. Here the CDR3 reads CASSPQRGGWETQYF. The CDR3 DNA reads TGTGCCAGCAGTCCCCAGCGGGGGGGGTGGGAGACCCAGTACTTC.

The V gene is TRBV7-8, the J gene TRBJ2-5; D perhaps matches TRBD1 (6 bases). Looked up from germline, CDR1 is SGHVS and CDR2 is FQNEAQ. The CDR3 spans 17 residues. Trimming stripped 6 bases from V and 4 bases from J, with 24 bases between. CDR3 in amino acids: CASSSTTGRPLGETQYF. In DNA form, the CDR3 reads TGTGCCAGCAGTTCTACCACAGGGCGCCCATTAGGAGAGACCCAGTACTTC. The complete variable domain, with remaining parts taken from reference TRBV7-8 and TRBJ2-5, reads GAGVSQSPRYKVAKRGQDVALRCDPISGHVSLFWYQQALGQGPEFLTYFQNEAQLDKSGLPSDRFFAERPEGSVSTLKIQRTQQEDSAVYLCASSSTTGRPLGETQYFGPGTRLLVL.

The rearrangement links TRBV6-6 to TRBJ2-2, with D perhaps TRBD2 (5 bases). From germline, CDR1 is MNHNY and CDR2 SVGAGI (reference sequence). V dropped 5 bases and J dropped 6 bases, with 16 bases sitting between them. The length of the CDR3 is 15 residues. For the CDR3, the DNA is TGTGCCAGCAGTACCCCCGGACTCCGCGCCGGGGAGCTGTTTTTT. Translation gives CASSTPGLRAGELFF.

The chain carries TRBV27 and TRBJ1-2; the match to TRBD1 covers 8 bases. J gave up 8 bases and V 6 bases, and 5 bases lay outside the gene matches. The germline CDR1 and CDR2 sequences are MNHEY and SMNVEV (reference sequence). The CDR3 length is 12 residues. CDR3 sequence reads: CASSGQGRGYTF. The CDR3 DNA is TGTGCCAGCAGCGGACAGGGACGAGGCTACACCTTC.

V usage is TRBV9 and J usage is TRBJ1-3; the D gene is possibly TRBD1 (6 bases). The V end was cut by 2 bases, the J end by 4 bases, with 13 bases between. Germline assignment: CDR1 SGDLS and CDR2 YYNGEE. The CDR3 contains 15 residues. The CDR3 nucleotides read TGTGCCAGCAGCGTTGGGGGGGCGCAGGGAAACACCATATATTTT. It specifies CASSVGGAQGNTIYF.

V and J are TRBV11-2 and TRBJ1-1; 8 bases agree with TRBD1. The germline V gene has CDR1 SGHAT and CDR2 FQNNGV. V was pared by 0 bases and J by 6 bases, with 15 bases of the junction left unmatched. There are 18 residues in the CDR3. This CDR3 is CASSLEYVGQGWGAEAFF. CDR3 DNA sequence: TGTGCCAGCAGCTTAGAATACGTAGGACAGGGATGGGGCGCTGAAGCTTTCTTT.

The chain uses TRBV30 and TRBJ1-5; TRBD1 might be the D (5 bases). The CDR3 runs to 16 residues. V lost 0 bases to trimming and J lost 4 bases, with 16 bases between them. CDR1 is GTSNPN, CDR2 SVGIG, per germline (reference sequence). CDR3 nucleotides: TGTGCCTGGAGTGTACAAGGTTCGGGGGGTAATCAGCCCCAGCATTTT. Protein sequence: CAWSVQGSGGNQPQHF. The whole variable domain, remainder taken from reference TRBV30 and TRBJ1-5, is SQTIHQWPATLVQPVGSPLSLECTVEGTSNPNLYWYRQAAGRGLQLLFYSVGIGQISSEVPQNLSASRPQDRQFILSSKKLLLSDSGFYLCAWSVQGSGGNQPQHFGDGTRLSIL.

The gene calls are TRBV19 and TRBJ1-2; a possible D gene is TRBD1 (5 bases). The CDR3 consists of 12 residues. CDR1 is LNHDA, CDR2 SQIVND, per germline (reference sequence). V was pared by 9 bases and J by 8 bases, with 16 bases between. The CDR3 DNA reads TGTGCCAGCGCGGGGGGGGTCGACGGCTACACCTTC. Protein: CASAGGVDGYTF. The full variable domain, completed using reference TRBV19 and TRBJ1-2, is DGGITQSPKYLFRKEGQNVTLSCEQNLNHDAMYWYRQDPGQGLRLIYYSQIVNDFQKGDIAEGYSVSREKKESFPLTVTSAQKNPTAFYLCASAGGVDGYTFGSGTRLTVV.

The chain is built from TRBV7-2 and TRBJ2-5, with D perhaps matching TRBD1 (6 bases). CDR3 length equals 13 residues. The ends were cut back, 3 bases at V and 5 bases at J, with 10 bases in the middle. Per the germline V gene, CDR1 is SGHTA and CDR2 is FQGNSA. CDR3 bases: TGTGCCAGCAGCTTCAGGGGCAGGGAGACCCAGTACTTC. Its translation: CASSFRGRETQYF. Supplemented by reference TRBV7-2 and TRBJ2-5, the full variable domain reads GAGVSQSPSNKVTEKGKDVELRCDPISGHTALYWYRQSLGQGLEFLIYFQGNSAPDKSGLPSDRFSAERTGGSVSTLTIQRTQQEDSAVYLCASSFRGRETQYFGPGTRLLVL.